Following are 24 T cell receptor beta chains from one sample sequenced in a study of cytomegalovirus exposure and HLA in healthy donors. The PCR ran on 60 Vbeta and 13 Jbeta primers. The table came from immunoSEQ multiplex PCR; TCRdb's copy has only in-frame clones and leaves some out. The sample includes about 130,000 clones, roughly 80% seen only once; the top ten take over 1%. Material for sequencing was PBMCs. Receptors were obtained from a boy younger than 18 in good health and CMV-seronegative.

The chain couples TRBV12-5 to TRBJ1-2; 8 positions match TRBD1. The ends lost 6 bases at V and 3 bases at J; junction bases unmatched: 12. Germline V CDR1 and CDR2: LGHNT, FRNRAP. This CDR3 is built from 16 residues. The CDR3 is CASGPAPGQVDYGYTF. Written as DNA, the CDR3 is TGTGCTAGTGGACCTGCTCCGGGACAGGTCGACTATGGCTACACCTTC.

The gene calls are TRBV4-2 and TRBJ2-7; D is perhaps TRBD2 (6 bases). The CDR3 runs to 16 residues. Trimming removed 1 base at V and 0 bases at J, with 13 bases between. Germline-derived CDR1 and CDR2 are LGHNA and YNFKEQ. CDR3 nucleotide sequence: TGTGCCAGCAGCCAAGGTAGGGGAGCGGGCTCCTACGAGCAGTACTTC. Translated, it gives CASSQGRGAGSYEQYF.

The genes are TRBV6-6 and TRBJ2-5; 8 bases match TRBD2. The CDR3 has 14 residues. Germline CDR1 is MNHNY and CDR2 is SVGAGI (reference sequence). V gave up 5 bases and J gave up 5 bases; unmatched junction bases: 7. CDR3 bases: TGTGCCAGCAGTAAAGCGGGAGCGGTGGAGACCCAGTACTTC. It codes for CASSKAGAVETQYF.

This clone was detected once. The V call is TRBV19, the J call TRBJ2-1, with 9 bases matching TRBD1. Looked up from germline, CDR1 is LNHDA and CDR2 is SQIVND (reference sequence). The CDR3 has 15 residues. J gave up 1 base and V 4 bases, and 2 bases lay outside the gene matches. CDR3 DNA: TGTGCCAGTAGTAAGGACAGGGGATCCTACAATGAGCAGTTCTTC. It translates to CASSKDRGSYNEQFF.

CDR3 sequence: CASSQVPERTEAFF. CDR3 DNA sequence: TGTGCCAGCAGCCAAGTGCCCGAGAGGACTGAAGCTTTCTTT. V and J are TRBV14 and TRBJ1-1, with no clear D. This CDR3 has 14 residues. Between the trimmed V and J ends, which lost 1 base and 5 bases, there was a span of 11 bases. Germline loops: CDR1 SGHDN, CDR2 FVKESK. The full variable domain, rest sourced from reference TRBV14 and TRBJ1-1, is EAGVTQFPSHSVIEKGQTVTLRCDPISGHDNLYWYRRVMGKEIKFLLHFVKESKQDESGMPNNRFLAERTGGTYSTLKVQPAELEDSGVYFCASSQVPERTEAFFGQGTRLTVV.

The chain is built from TRBV11-3 and TRBJ2-7; TRBD2 matches at 7 bases. The germline gives CDR1 SGHNT, CDR2 YENEEA. The V and J ends lost 2 bases and 3 bases, in that order; junction bases with no gene match: 4. The CDR3 is made up of 14 amino acids. CDR3 in amino acids: CASSLSGGSYEQYF. CDR3 bases: TGTGCCAGCAGCTTATCCGGCGGGAGCTACGAGCAGTACTTC.

On this clone itself: The junction does not match germline at one end; this may be a read error. The rearrangement links TRBV7-9 to TRBJ2-3, with 8 positions matching TRBD2. Germline loops: CDR1 SEHNR, CDR2 FQNEAQ (reference sequence). This CDR3 region has 12 residues. CDR3 bases: TGTTCCAGCAGCTTACGGGAGGGCCCGCAGTATTTT. Its translation is CSSSLREGPQYF.

This clone was seen once. V and J are TRBV6-1 and TRBJ2-7, with a tentative D call TRBD1 (5 bases). CDR3 length: 16 residues. V gave up 1 base and J gave up 6 bases, with 19 bases separating them. Germline CDR1 MNHNS, CDR2 SASEGT. CDR3 bases: TGTGCCAGCAGTGAAGAAATCGCTTTGTATAGGGGCGAGCAGTACTTC. The encoded protein is CASSEEIALYRGEQYF.

The rearrangement links TRBV5-1 to TRBJ2-1, with a weak D call TRBD2 (5 bases). The CDR3 length is 13 residues. CDR1 and CDR2 (germline): SGHRS, YFSETQ. V was shortened by 5 bases and J by 7 bases, with 13 bases between the two germline ends. The CDR3 bases are TGCGCCAGCAGTCAAAGGAGCGGAAATGAGCAGTTCTTC. As protein: CASSQRSGNEQFF.

This chain connects TRBV2 to TRBJ1-2; the D gene is possibly TRBD1 (5 bases). The CDR3 has 17 residues. CDR1 and CDR2 from the germline V gene are SNHLY and FYNNEI. Trimming left V 2 bases short and J 1 base short, with 17 bases between. The CDR3 DNA sequence: TGTGCCAGCAGTGAAAGCGCGACAGCATCTTATAACTATGGCTACACCTTC. Its protein is CASSESATASYNYGYTF.

The rearrangement links TRBV6-6 to TRBJ1-1; the D is unclear. V was trimmed by 7 bases and J by 0 bases, leaving 6 bases between them. Germline-derived CDR1 and CDR2 are MNHNY and SVGAGI (reference sequence). This CDR3 is 12 amino acids long. The CDR3 here is CASIGMNTEAFF. The CDR3 region has the DNA TGTGCCAGCATTGGCATGAACACTGAAGCTTTCTTT.

The V gene is TRBV5-4, the J gene TRBJ1-2, with TRBD1 identical over 7 bases. V gave up 0 bases and J gave up 8 bases; unmatched junction bases: 4. The CDR3 is made up of 13 amino acids. CDR1 is SGHNT and CDR2 is YYREEE in the germline V gene (reference sequence). CDR3 loop: CASSLETGWGYTF. For the CDR3, the DNA is TGTGCCAGCAGCTTGGAGACAGGGTGGGGCTACACCTTC.

This chain joins TRBV5-1 and TRBJ2-2; 9 bases are shared with TRBD1. J was trimmed by 5 bases and V by 0 bases; bases with no gene match: 5. The CDR3 totals 16 residues. Per the germline V gene, CDR1 is SGHRS and CDR2 is YFSETQ. CDR3 nucleotides: TGCGCCAGCAGCTTGGGGGACAGGGCCGGGACCGGGGAGCTGTTTTTT. It yields the protein CASSLGDRAGTGELFF.

DNA for the CDR3: TGTGCCAGCAGTGAAACGGACAGGAAGAATGAAAAACTGTTTTTT. Translating it yields CASSETDRKNEKLFF. This sequence joins TRBV25-1 and TRBJ1-4; TRBD1 matches 7 bases. CDR3 length: 15 residues. The V gene end was trimmed by 2 bases and the J gene end by 5 bases; junction bases not matched to a gene: 5. Germline V gives CDR1 MGHDK, CDR2 SYGVNS.

This chain's CDR3 is CASSHLPDGDPTDTQYF. The CDR3 coding sequence is TGTGCCAGCAGTCACCTTCCTGACGGGGATCCCACAGATACGCAGTATTTT. V and J are TRBV7-9 and TRBJ2-3; D may be TRBD2 (5 bases). The germline gives CDR1 SEHNR, CDR2 FQNEAQ (reference sequence). V gave up 6 bases and J gave up 2 bases, with 21 bases separating them. The CDR3 spans 17 residues.

This chain uses TRBV25-1 with TRBJ2-1, with a tentative D call TRBD2 (6 bases). Trimming removed 3 bases from V and 8 bases from J, with 17 bases in between. This CDR3 is built from 15 residues. Germline V gene sequence: CDR1 MGHDK, CDR2 SYGVNS. The CDR3: CASSDPGLPGDEQFF. The CDR3 DNA sequence: TGTGCCAGCAGTGACCCCGGACTGCCGGGGGATGAGCAGTTCTTC.

This clone was recorded only once. This chain links TRBV6-1 with TRBJ2-7; possibly TRBD2 for D (6 bases). The V end was cut by 2 bases, the J end by 7 bases, with 12 bases between. The germline CDR1 and CDR2 sequences are MNHNS and SASEGT. The CDR3 consists of 13 residues. CDR3 nucleotide sequence: TGTGCCAGCAGTGAACCTCCCGGGAGAGAGCAGTACTTC. Protein product: CASSEPPGREQYF.

V is TRBV29-1 and J is TRBJ2-7; possible D gene TRBD1, 6 bases. The CDR3 extends over 18 amino acids. CDR1 and CDR2 (germline): SQVTM, ANQGSEA. V lost 5 bases and J 2 bases, leaving 28 bases between the germline ends. CDR3 loop: CSVILSGHYLKATYEQYF. CDR3 nucleotides: TGCAGCGTTATTCTTTCGGGACACTACCTGAAAGCTACCTACGAGCAGTACTTC.

The rearrangement uses TRBV5-6 and TRBJ2-3; D not certain. The CDR3 covers 12 residues. Trimming removed 5 bases at V and 4 bases at J, with 8 bases between. Germline-derived CDR1 and CDR2 are SGHDT and YYEEEE. CDR3 sequence: CASSNLSDTQYF. The CDR3 DNA sequence: TGTGCCAGCAGTAACTTGTCAGATACGCAGTATTTT.

The V gene is TRBV5-4, the J gene TRBJ2-3; no definite D call. Trimming left V 2 bases short and J 0 bases short, with 7 bases between. CDR3 size: 14 residues. Germline lookup yields CDR1 SGHNT and CDR2 YYREEE (reference sequence). The CDR3 bases are TGTGCCAGCAGCTTTAGAACTAGCACAGATACGCAGTATTTT. Its translation is CASSFRTSTDTQYF.

This clone was counted a single time. The chain joins TRBV7-6 to TRBJ2-1; 7 bases are shared with TRBD2. Per germline, CDR1 SGHVS and CDR2 FNYEAQ. CDR3 length: 13 residues. After removal of 5 bases from V and 7 bases from J, the junction contained 5 bases not matched to a gene. Here the CDR3 DNA reads TGTGCCAGCAGCCACGGGGGGTGGAATGAGCAGTTCTTC. Translated, it gives CASSHGGWNEQFF.

This clone was counted once. This CDR3 reads CASSLGVAGAGELFF. The DNA for the CDR3 is TGCGCCAGCAGCTTGGGGGTAGCGGGAGCCGGGGAGCTGTTTTTT. The V gene is TRBV5-1, the J gene TRBJ2-2; 9 bases are a match to TRBD2. J was trimmed by 6 bases and V by 0 bases; bases with no gene match: 3. CDR3 length equals 15 residues. Germline V gives CDR1 SGHRS, CDR2 YFSETQ.

The chain carries TRBV29-1 and TRBJ2-1, with unresolved D. The V gene lost 7 bases and the J gene lost 7 bases, with 20 bases spanning the gap. Per germline, CDR1 SQVTM and CDR2 ANQGSEA. The CDR3 consists of 14 residues. The CDR3 region has the DNA TGCAGCGGCATAAGTCTGACAATAAGAAATGAGCAGTTCTTC. It is translated as CSGISLTIRNEQFF.

The chain uses TRBV5-6 and TRBJ1-1, with D possibly matching TRBD1 (6 bases). Germline V CDR1 and CDR2: SGHDT, YYEEEE. V gave up 3 bases and J gave up 0 bases, with 18 bases separating them. This CDR3 is 17 amino acids long. The CDR3 DNA is TGTGCCAGCAGCTCGTTTTACAGGGACCCACTGAACACTGAAGCTTTCTTT. Protein: CASSSFYRDPLNTEAFF. Drawing the rest from reference TRBV5-6 and TRBJ1-1, the complete variable domain is DAGVTQSPTHLIKTRGQQVTLRCSPKSGHDTVSWYQQALGQGPQFIFQYYEEEERQRGNFPDRFSGHQFPNYSSELNVNALLLGDSALYLCASSSFYRDPLNTEAFFGQGTRLTVV.